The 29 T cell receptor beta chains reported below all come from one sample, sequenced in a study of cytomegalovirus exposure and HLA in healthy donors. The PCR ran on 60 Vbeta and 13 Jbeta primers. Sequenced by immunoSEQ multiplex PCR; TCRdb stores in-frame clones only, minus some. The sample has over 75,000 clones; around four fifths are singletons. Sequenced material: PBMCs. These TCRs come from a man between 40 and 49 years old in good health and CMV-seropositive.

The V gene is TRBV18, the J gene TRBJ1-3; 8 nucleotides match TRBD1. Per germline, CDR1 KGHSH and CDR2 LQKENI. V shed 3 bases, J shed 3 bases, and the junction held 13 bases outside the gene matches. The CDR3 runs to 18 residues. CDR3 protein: CASSPTLGQGANGNTIYF. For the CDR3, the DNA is TGTGCCAGCTCACCCACCCTAGGACAGGGTGCGAATGGAAACACCATATATTTT.

CDR3 bases: TGTGCCAGCAGCCCCTTCAACACCGGGGAGCTGTTTTTT. Protein: CASSPFNTGELFF. V usage is TRBV9 and J usage is TRBJ2-2; no reliable D call. The germline gives CDR1 SGDLS, CDR2 YYNGEE. This CDR3 region has 13 residues. V was cut by 4 bases and J by 2 bases, with 6 bases left in between.

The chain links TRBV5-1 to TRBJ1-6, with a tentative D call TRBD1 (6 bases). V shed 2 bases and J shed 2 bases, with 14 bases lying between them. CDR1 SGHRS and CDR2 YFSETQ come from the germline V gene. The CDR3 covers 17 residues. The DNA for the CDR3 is TGCGCCAGCAGCTTATCTCAGGGGACGCCCTATAATTCACCCCTCCACTTT. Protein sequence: CASSLSQGTPYNSPLHF.

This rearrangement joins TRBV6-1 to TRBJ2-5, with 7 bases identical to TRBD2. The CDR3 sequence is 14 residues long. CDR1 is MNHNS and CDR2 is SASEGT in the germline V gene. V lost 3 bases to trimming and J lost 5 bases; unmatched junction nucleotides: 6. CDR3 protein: CASSEHWEGETQYF. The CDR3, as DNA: TGTGCCAGCAGTGAGCACTGGGAGGGGGAGACCCAGTACTTC.

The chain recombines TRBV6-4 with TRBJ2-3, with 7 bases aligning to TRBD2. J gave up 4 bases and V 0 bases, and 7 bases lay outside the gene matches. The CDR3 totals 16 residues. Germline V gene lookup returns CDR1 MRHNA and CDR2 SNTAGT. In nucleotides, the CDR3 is TGTGCCAGCAGTGACTCGAGGCGGGGGTTCGCAGATACGCAGTATTTT. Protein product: CASSDSRRGFADTQYF.

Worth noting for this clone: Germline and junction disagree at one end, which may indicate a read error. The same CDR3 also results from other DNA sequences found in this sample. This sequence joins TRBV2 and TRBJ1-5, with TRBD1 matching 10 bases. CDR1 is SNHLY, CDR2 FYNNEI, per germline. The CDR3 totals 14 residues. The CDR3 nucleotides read TGTGCCAGCAGTCTCGGACAGGGGGGCCAGCCCCAGCATTTC. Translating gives CASSLGQGGQPQHF.

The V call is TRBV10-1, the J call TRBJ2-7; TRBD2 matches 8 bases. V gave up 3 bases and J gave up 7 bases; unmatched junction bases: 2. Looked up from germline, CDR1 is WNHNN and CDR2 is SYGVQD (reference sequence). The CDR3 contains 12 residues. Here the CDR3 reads CASSDSGGEQYF. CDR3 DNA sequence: TGCGCCAGCAGTGACTCGGGGGGGGAGCAGTACTTC.

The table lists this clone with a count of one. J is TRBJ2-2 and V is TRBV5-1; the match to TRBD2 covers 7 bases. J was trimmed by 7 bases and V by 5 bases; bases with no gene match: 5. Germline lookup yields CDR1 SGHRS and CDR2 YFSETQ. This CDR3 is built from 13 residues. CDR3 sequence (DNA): TGCGCCAGCAGTCGGGGGGACGGCGGGGAGCTGTTTTTT. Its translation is CASSRGDGGELFF.

CDR3 protein: CASSHQSRTEDEQYF. CDR3 DNA sequence: TGCGCCAGCAGCCATCAAAGCCGGACAGAAGACGAGCAGTACTTC. The V call is TRBV4-1, the J call TRBJ2-5, with D maybe TRBD1 (6 bases). The J call may not be correct, given that the DNA end is closer to TRBJ2-7. Germline V lookup: CDR1 MGHRA, CDR2 YSYEKL. The CDR3 totals 15 residues.

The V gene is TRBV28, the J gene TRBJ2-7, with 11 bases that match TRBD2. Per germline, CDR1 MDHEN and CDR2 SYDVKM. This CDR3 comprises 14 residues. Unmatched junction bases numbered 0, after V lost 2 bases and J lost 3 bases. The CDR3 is CASSLGTSGYEQYF. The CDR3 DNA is TGTGCCAGCAGTTTAGGGACTAGCGGCTACGAGCAGTACTTC.

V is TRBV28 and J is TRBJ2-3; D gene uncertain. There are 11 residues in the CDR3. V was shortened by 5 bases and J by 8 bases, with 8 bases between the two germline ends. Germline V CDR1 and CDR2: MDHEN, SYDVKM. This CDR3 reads CASSLYRTQYF. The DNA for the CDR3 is TGTGCCAGCAGTCTTTATCGTACGCAGTATTTT.

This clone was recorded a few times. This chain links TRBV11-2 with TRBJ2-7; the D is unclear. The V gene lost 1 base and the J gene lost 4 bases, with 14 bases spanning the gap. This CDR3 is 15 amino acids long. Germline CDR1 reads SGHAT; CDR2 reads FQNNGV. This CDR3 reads CASSLGAAPGYEQYF. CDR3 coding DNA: TGTGCCAGCAGCTTAGGAGCTGCCCCAGGATACGAGCAGTACTTC.

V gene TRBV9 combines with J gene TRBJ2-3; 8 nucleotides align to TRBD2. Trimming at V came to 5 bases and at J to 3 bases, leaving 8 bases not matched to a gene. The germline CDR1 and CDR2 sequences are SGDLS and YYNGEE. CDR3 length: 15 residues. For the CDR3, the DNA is TGTGCCAGCAGTCCAACAAGCGGGAGAACAGATACGCAGTATTTT. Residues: CASSPTSGRTDTQYF. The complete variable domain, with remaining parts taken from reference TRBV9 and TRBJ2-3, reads DSGVTQTPKHLITATGQRVTLRCSPRSGDLSVYWYQQSLDQGLQFLIQYYNGEERAKGNILERFSAQQFPDLHSELNLSSLELGDSALYFCASSPTSGRTDTQYFGPGTRLTVL.

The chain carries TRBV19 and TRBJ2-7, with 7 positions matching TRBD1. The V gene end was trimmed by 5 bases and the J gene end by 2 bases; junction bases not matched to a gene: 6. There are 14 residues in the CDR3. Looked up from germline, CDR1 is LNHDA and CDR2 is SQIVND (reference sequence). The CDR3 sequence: CASSADRTTYEQYF. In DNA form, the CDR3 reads TGTGCCAGTAGTGCGGACAGGACAACCTACGAGCAGTACTTC.

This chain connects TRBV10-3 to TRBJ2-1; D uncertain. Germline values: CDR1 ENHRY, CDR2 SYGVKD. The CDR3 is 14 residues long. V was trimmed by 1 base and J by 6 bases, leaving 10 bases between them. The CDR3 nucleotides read TGTGCCATCAGTGAGTATGAGCGTAGCAATGAGCAGTTCTTC. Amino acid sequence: CAISEYERSNEQFF.

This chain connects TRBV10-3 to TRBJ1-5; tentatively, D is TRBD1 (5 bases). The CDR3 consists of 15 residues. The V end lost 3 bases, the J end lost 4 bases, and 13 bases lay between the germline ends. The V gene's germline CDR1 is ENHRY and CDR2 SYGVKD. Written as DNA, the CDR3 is TGTGCCATCAGTGAATACGACAGAAGTAATCAGCCCCAGCATTTT. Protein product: CAISEYDRSNQPQHF.

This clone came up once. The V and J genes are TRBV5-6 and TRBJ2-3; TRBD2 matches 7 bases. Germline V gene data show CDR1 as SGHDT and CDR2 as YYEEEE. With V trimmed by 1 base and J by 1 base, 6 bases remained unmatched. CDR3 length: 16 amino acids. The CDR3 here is CASSLTRGRGTDTQYF. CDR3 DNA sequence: TGTGCCAGCAGCTTGACGCGGGGGAGGGGCACAGATACGCAGTATTTT.

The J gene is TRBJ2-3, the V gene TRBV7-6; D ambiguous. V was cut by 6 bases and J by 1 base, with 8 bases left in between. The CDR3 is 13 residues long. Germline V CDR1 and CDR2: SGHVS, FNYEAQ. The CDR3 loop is CASRAAGTDTQYF. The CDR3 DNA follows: TGTGCCAGCAGGGCTGCGGGCACAGATACGCAGTATTTT.

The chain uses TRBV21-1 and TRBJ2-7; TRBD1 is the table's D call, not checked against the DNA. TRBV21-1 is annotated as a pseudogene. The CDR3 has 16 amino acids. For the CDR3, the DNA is TGTGCCAGCAGCTTGACAGGATTCTGGGCCAACTACGAGCAGTACTTC. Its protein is CASSLTGFWANYEQYF.

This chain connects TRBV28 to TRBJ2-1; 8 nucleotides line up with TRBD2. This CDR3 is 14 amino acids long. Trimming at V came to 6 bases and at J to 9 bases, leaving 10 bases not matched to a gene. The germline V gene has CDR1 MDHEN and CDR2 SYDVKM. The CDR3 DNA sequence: TGTGCCAGCAGCCCGGAGGGGCTAGCGGGTGAGCAGTTCTTC. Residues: CASSPEGLAGEQFF.

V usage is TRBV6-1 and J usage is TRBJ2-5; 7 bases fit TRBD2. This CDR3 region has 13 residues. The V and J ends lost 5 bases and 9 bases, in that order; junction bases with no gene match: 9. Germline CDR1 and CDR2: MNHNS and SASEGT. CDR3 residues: CASSIGEGRAQYF. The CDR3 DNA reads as TGTGCCAGCAGTATCGGGGAAGGGAGGGCCCAGTACTTC.

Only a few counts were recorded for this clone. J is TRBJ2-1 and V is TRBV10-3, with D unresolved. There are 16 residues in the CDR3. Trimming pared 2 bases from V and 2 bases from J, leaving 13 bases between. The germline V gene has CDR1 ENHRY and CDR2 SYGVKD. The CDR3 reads CAISEQPPLTYNEQFF. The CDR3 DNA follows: TGTGCCATCAGTGAGCAACCTCCCCTAACCTACAATGAGCAGTTCTTC.

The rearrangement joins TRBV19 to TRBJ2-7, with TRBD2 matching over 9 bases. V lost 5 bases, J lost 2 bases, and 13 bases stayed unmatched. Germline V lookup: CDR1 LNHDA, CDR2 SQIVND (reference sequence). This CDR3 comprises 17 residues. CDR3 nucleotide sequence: TGTGCCAGTAGTCCTCCCCGGGCTAGCGGGAAACCCTACGAGCAGTACTTC. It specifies CASSPPRASGKPYEQYF.

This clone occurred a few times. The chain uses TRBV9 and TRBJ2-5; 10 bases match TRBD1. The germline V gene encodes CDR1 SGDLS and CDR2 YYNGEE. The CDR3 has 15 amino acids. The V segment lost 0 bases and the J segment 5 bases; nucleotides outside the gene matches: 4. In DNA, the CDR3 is TGTGCCAGCAGCGTAGACGACAGGGGGCGGGAGACCCAGTACTTC. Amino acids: CASSVDDRGRETQYF.

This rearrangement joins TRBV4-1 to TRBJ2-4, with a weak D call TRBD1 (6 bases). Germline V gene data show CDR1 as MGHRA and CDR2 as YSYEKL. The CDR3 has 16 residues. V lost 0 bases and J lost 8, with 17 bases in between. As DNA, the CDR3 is TGCGCCAGCAGCCAAGAAGGAGTCGGCAGGGGAGACATTCAGTACTTC. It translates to CASSQEGVGRGDIQYF.

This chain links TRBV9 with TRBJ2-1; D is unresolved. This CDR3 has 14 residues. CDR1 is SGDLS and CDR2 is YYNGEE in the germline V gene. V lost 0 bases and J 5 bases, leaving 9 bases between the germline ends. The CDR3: CASSVGQDNNEQFF. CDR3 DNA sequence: TGTGCCAGCAGCGTAGGGCAGGATAACAATGAGCAGTTCTTC.

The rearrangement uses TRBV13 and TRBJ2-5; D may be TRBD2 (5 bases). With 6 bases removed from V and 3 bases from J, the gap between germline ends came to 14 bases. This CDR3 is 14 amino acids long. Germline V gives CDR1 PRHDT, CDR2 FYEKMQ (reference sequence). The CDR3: CASRPRGSEETQYF. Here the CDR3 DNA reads TGTGCCAGCAGACCACGAGGGAGCGAAGAGACCCAGTACTTC. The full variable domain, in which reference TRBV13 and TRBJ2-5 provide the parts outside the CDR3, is AAGVIQSPRHLIKEKRETATLKCYPIPRHDTVYWYQQGPGQDPQFLISFYEKMQSDKGSIPDRFSAQQFSDYHSELNMSSLELGDSALYFCASRPRGSEETQYFGPGTRLLVL.

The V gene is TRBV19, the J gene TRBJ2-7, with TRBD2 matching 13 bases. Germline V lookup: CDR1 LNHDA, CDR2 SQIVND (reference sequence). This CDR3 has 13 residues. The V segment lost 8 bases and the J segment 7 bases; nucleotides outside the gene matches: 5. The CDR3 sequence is CASQTSGRREQYF. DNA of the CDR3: TGTGCCAGTCAGACTAGCGGGAGGCGGGAGCAGTACTTC.

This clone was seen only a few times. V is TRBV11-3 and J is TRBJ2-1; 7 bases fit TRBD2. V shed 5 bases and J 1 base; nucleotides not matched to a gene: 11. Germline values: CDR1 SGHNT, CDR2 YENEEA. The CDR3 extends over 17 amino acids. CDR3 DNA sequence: TGTGCCAGCAGCCTCCAACCTTCTAGCGGTTCCTACAATGAGCAGTTCTTC. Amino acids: CASSLQPSSGSYNEQFF.